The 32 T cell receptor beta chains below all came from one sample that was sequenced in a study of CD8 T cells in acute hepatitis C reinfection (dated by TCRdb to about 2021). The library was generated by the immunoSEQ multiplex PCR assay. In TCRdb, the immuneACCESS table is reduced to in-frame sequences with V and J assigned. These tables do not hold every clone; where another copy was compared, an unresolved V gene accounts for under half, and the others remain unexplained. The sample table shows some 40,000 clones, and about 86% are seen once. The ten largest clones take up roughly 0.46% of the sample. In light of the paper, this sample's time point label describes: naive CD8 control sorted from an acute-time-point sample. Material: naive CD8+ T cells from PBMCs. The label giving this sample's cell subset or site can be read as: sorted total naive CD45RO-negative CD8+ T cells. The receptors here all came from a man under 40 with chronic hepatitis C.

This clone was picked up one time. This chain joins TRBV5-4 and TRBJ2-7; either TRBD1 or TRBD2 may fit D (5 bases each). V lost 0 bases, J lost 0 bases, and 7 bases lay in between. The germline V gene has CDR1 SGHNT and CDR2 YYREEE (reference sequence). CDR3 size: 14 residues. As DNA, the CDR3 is TGTGCCAGCAGCTTGGAGGGGAGCTCCTACGAGCAGTACTTC. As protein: CASSLEGSSYEQYF.

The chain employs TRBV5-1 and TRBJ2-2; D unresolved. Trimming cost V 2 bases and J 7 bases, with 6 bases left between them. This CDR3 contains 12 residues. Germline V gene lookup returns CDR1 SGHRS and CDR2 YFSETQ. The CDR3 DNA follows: TGCGCCAGCAGCTTCATTGACGGGGAGCTGTTTTTT. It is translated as CASSFIDGELFF.

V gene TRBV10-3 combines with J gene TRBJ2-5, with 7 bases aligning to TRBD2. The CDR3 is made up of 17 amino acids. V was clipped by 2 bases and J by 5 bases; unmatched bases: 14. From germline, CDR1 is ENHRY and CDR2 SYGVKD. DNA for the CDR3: TGTGCCATCAGTGAGGATCGTGGGAGGGCCCGAACCGAGACCCAGTACTTC. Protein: CAISEDRGRARTETQYF.

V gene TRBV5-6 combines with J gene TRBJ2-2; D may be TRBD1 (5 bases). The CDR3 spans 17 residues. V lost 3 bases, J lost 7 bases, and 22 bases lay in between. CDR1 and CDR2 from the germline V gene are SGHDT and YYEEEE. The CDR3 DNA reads TGTGCCAGCAGCTCCCCCCACCAAGGGCAGGGTGGCGGGGAGCTGTTTTTT. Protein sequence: CASSSPHQGQGGGELFF.

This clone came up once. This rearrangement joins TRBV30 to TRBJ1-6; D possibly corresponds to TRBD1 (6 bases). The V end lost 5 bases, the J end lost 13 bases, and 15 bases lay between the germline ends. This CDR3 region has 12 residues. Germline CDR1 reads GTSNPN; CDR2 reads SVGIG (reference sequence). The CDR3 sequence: CAWDATGLPLHF. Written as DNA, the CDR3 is TGTGCCTGGGATGCTACAGGGCTTCCCCTCCACTTT.

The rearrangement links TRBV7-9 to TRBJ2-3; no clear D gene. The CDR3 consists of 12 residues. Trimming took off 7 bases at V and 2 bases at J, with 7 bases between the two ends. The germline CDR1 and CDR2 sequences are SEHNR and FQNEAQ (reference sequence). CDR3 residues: CASKELTDTQYF. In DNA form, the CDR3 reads TGTGCCAGCAAGGAGCTCACAGATACGCAGTATTTT.

The CDR3 sequence: CASSSPGQGFEQYF. The CDR3 DNA reads TGTGCCAGCAGCTCACCGGGACAGGGGTTCGAGCAGTACTTC. The chain carries TRBV5-6 and TRBJ2-7; 10 bases agree with TRBD1. V shed 3 bases, J shed 6 bases, and the junction held 6 bases outside the gene matches. CDR3 size: 14 residues. The germline V gene has CDR1 SGHDT and CDR2 YYEEEE.

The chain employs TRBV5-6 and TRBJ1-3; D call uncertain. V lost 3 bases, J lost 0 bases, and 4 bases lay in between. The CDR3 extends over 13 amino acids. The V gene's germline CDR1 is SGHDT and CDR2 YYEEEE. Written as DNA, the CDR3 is TGTGCCAGCAGCTACGGCTCTGGAAACACCATATATTTT. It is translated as CASSYGSGNTIYF. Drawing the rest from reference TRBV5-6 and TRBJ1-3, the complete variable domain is DAGVTQSPTHLIKTRGQQVTLRCSPKSGHDTVSWYQQALGQGPQFIFQYYEEEERQRGNFPDRFSGHQFPNYSSELNVNALLLGDSALYLCASSYGSGNTIYFGEGSWLTVV.

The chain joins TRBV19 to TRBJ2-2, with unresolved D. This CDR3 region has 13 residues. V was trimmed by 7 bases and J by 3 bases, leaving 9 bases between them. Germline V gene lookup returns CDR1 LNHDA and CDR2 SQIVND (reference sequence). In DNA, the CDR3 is TGTGCCAGTAATTTGCTGCACACCGGGGAGCTGTTTTTT. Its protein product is CASNLLHTGELFF.

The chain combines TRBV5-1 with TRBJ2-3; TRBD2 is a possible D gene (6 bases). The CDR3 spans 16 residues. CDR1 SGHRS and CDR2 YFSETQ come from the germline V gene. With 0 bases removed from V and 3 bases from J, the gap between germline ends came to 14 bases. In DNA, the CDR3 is TGCGCCAGCAGCTTGGGGGACTTCACCTTTACAGATACGCAGTATTTT. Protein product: CASSLGDFTFTDTQYF. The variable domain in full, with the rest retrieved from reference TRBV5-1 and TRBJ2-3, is KAGVTQTPRYLIKTRGQQVTLSCSPISGHRSVSWYQQTPGQGLQFLFEYFSETQRNKGNFPGRFSGRQFSNSRSEMNVSTLELGDSALYLCASSLGDFTFTDTQYFGPGTRLTVL.

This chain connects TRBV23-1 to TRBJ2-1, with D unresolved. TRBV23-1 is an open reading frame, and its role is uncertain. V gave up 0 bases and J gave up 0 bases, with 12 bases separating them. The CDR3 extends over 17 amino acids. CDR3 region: CASSQSRIEHSYNEQFF. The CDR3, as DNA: TGCGCCAGCAGTCAATCTCGAATCGAACACTCCTACAATGAGCAGTTCTTC.

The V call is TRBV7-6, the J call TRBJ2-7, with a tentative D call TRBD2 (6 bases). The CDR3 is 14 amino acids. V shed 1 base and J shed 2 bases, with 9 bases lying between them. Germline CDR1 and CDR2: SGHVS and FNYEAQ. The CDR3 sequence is CASSLDPGAYEQYF. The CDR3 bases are TGTGCCAGCAGCTTAGACCCGGGGGCCTACGAGCAGTACTTC.

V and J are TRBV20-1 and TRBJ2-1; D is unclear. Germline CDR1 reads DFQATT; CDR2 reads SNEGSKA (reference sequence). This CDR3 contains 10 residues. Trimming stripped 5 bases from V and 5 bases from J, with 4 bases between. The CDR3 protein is CSAGDNEQFF. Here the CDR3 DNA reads TGCAGTGCTGGGGACAATGAGCAGTTCTTC.

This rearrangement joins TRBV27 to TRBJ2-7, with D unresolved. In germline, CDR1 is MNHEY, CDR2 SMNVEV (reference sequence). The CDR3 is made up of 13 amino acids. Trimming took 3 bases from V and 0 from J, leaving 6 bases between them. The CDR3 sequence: CASSFAVSYEQYF. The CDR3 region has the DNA TGTGCCAGCAGTTTTGCGGTCTCCTACGAGCAGTACTTC.

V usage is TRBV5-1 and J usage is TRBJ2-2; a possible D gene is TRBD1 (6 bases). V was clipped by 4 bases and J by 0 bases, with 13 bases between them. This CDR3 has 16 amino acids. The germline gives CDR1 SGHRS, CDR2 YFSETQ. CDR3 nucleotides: TGCGCCAGCAGCGATCGGGACACTGCGAACACCGGGGAGCTGTTTTTT. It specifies CASSDRDTANTGELFF.

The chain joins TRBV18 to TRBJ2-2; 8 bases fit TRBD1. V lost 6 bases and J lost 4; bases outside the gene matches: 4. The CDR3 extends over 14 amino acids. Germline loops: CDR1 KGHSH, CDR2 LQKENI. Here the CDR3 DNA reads TGTGCCAGCTCGGTCGACAGGGGCACCGGGGAGCTGTTTTTT. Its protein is CASSVDRGTGELFF.

The CDR3, as DNA: TGCGCCAGCAGCTTGGTTGGGGGGGCCTACGAGCAGTACTTC. Amino acid sequence: CASSLVGGAYEQYF. The chain uses TRBV5-1 and TRBJ2-7, with 7 bases identical to TRBD2. The germline gives CDR1 SGHRS, CDR2 YFSETQ. V was pared by 0 bases and J by 2 bases, with 2 bases of the junction left unmatched. The CDR3 loop spans 14 amino acids.

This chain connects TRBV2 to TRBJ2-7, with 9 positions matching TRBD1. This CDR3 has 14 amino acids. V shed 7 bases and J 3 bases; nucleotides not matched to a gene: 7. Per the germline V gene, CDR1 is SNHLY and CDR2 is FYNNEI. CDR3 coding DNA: TGTGCCAGCATGTCCGGGACAGGGCTCTACGAGCAGTACTTC. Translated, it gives CASMSGTGLYEQYF. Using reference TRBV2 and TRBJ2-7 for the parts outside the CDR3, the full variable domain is EPEVTQTPSHQVTQMGQEVILRCVPISNHLYFYWYRQILGQKVEFLVSFYNNEISEKSEIFDDQFSVERPDGSNFTLKIRSTKLEDSAMYFCASMSGTGLYEQYFGPGTRLTVT.

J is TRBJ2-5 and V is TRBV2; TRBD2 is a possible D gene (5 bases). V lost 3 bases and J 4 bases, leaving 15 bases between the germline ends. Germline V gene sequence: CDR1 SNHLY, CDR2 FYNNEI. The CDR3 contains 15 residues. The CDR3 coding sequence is TGTGCCAGCAGTGAGGAACCGGGAAGAAGAGAGACCCAGTACTTC. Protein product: CASSEEPGRRETQYF.

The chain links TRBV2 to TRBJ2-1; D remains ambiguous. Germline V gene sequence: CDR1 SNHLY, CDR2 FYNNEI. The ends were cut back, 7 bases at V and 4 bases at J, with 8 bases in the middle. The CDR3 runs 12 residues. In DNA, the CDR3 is TGTGCCAGCACCGCGAAGTACAATGAGCAGTTCTTC. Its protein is CASTAKYNEQFF.

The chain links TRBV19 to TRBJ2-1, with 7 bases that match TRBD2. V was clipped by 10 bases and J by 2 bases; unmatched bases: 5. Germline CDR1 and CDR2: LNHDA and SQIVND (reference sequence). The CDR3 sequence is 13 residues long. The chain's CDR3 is CATQGLAYNEQFF. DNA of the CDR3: TGTGCCACCCAAGGACTAGCCTACAATGAGCAGTTCTTC. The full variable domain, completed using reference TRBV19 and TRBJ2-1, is DGGITQSPKYLFRKEGQNVTLSCEQNLNHDAMYWYRQDPGQGLRLIYYSQIVNDFQKGDIAEGYSVSREKKESFPLTVTSAQKNPTAFYLCATQGLAYNEQFFGPGTRLTVL.

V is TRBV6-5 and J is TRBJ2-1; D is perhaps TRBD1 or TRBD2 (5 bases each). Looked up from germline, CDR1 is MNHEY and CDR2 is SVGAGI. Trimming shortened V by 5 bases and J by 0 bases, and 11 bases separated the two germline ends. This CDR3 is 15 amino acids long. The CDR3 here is CASSGGANSYNEQFF. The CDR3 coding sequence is TGTGCCAGCAGTGGGGGTGCGAACTCCTACAATGAGCAGTTCTTC.

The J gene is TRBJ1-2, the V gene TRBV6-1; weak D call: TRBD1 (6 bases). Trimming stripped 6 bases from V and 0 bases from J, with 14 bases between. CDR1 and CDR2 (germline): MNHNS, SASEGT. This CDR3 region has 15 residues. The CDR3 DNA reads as TGTGCCAGCAGCCAGACAGGAGCCTCTAACTATGGCTACACCTTC. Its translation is CASSQTGASNYGYTF.

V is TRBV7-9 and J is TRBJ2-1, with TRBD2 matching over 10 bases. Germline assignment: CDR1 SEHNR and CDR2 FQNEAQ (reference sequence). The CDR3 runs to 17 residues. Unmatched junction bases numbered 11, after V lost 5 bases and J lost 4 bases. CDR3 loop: CASSPRLAGAEYNEQFF. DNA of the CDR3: TGTGCCAGCAGCCCCCGTCTAGCGGGGGCCGAATACAATGAGCAGTTCTTC.

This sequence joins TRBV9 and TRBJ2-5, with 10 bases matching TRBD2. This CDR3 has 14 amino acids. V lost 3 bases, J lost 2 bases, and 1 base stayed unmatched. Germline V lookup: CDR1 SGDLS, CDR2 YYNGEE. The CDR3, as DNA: TGTGCCAGCAGCGGTAGCGGGGGGCAAGAGACCCAGTACTTC. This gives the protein CASSGSGGQETQYF.

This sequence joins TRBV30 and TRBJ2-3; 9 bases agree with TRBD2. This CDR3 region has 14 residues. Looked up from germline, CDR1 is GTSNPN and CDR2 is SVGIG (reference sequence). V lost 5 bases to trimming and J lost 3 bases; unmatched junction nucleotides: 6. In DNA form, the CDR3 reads TGTGCCTGGGCTAGCGGGATGGGAACAGATACGCAGTATTTT. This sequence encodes CAWASGMGTDTQYF.

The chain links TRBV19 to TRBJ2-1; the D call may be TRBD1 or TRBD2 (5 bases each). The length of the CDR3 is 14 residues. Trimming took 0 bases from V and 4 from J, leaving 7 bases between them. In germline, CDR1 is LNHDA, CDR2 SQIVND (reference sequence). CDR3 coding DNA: TGTGCCAGTAGTATAGATGGGACGTACAATGAGCAGTTCTTC. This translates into CASSIDGTYNEQFF. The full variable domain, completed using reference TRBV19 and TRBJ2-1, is DGGITQSPKYLFRKEGQNVTLSCEQNLNHDAMYWYRQDPGQGLRLIYYSQIVNDFQKGDIAEGYSVSREKKESFPLTVTSAQKNPTAFYLCASSIDGTYNEQFFGPGTRLTVL.

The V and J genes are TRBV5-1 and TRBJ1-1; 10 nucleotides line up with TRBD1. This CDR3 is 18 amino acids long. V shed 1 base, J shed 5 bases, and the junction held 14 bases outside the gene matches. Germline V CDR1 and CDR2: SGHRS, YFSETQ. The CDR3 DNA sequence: TGCGCCAGCAGCTTGATGGTTGGGACAGGGGTTTCGCCTACTGAAGCTTTCTTT. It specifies CASSLMVGTGVSPTEAFF. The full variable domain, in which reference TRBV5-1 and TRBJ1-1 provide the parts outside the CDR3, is KAGVTQTPRYLIKTRGQQVTLSCSPISGHRSVSWYQQTPGQGLQFLFEYFSETQRNKGNFPGRFSGRQFSNSRSEMNVSTLELGDSALYLCASSLMVGTGVSPTEAFFGQGTRLTVV.

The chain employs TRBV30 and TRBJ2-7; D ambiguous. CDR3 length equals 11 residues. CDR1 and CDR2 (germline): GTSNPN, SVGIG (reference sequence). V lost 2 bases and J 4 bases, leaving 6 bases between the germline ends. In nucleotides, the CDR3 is TGTGCCTGGAGTTCCGGATACGAGCAGTACTTC. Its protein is CAWSSGYEQYF.

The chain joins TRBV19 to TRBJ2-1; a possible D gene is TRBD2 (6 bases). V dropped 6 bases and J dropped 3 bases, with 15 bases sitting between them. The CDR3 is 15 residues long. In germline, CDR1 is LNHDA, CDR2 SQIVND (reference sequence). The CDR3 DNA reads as TGTGCCAGTAGCGCCCGGGGGAAAGGCTACAATGAGCAGTTCTTC. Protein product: CASSARGKGYNEQFF.

Here the CDR3 DNA reads TGTGCCACCAGCAGCAGGTCAGGGATACCTGAAGCTTTCTTT. Translating gives CATSSRSGIPEAFF. The chain carries TRBV15 and TRBJ1-1, with a possible D match to TRBD1 (5 bases). The germline V gene encodes CDR1 LNHNV and CDR2 YYDKDF (reference sequence). Between the trimmed V and J ends, which lost 3 bases and 6 bases, there was a span of 14 bases. This CDR3 spans 14 amino acids. Together with reference TRBV15 and TRBJ1-1, the CDR3 gives the full variable domain: DAMVIQNPRYQVTQFGKPVTLSCSQTLNHNVMYWYQQKSSQAPKLLFHYYDKDFNNEADTPDNFQSRRPNTSFCFLDIRSPGLGDTAMYLCATSSRSGIPEAFFGQGTRLTVV.

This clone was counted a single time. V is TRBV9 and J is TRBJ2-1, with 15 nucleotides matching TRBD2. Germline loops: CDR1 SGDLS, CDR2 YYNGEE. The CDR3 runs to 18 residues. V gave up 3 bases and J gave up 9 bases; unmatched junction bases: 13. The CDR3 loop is CASSGGLAGGTQFREQFF. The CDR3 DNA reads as TGTGCCAGCAGCGGGGGACTAGCGGGGGGAACCCAATTTCGTGAGCAGTTCTTC.